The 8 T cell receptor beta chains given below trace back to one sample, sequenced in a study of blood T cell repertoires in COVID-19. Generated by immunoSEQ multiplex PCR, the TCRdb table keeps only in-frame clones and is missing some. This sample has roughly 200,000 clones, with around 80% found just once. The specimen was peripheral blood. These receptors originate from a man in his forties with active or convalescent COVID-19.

The CDR3 loop reads CASSVEGRDGQPQHF. For the CDR3, the DNA is TGTGCCAGCAGCGTAGAGGGGAGGGACGGTCAGCCCCAGCATTTT. This chain connects TRBV9 to TRBJ1-5; weak D call: TRBD1 (5 bases). The V end lost 0 bases, the J end lost 6 bases, and 13 bases lay between the germline ends. CDR1 SGDLS and CDR2 YYNGEE come from the germline V gene. The CDR3 runs 15 residues.

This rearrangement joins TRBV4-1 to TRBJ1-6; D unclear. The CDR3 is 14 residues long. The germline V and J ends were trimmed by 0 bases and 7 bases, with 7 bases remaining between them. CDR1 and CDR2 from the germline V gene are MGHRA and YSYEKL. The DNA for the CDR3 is TGCGCCAGCAGCCAAGAGTCTCTAAATTCACCCCTCCACTTT. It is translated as CASSQESLNSPLHF.

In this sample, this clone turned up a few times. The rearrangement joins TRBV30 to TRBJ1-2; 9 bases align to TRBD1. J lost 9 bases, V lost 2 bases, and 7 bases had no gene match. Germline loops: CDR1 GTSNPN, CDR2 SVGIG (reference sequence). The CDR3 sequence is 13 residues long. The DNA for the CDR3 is TGTGCCTGGAGTTACGGGACAGGGAACCGCTACACCTTC. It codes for CAWSYGTGNRYTF.

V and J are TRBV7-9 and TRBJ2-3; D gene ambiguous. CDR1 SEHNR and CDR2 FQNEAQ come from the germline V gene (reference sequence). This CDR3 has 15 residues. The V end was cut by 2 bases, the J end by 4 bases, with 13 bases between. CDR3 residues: CASSLRLWAPDTQYF. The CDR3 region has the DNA TGTGCCAGCAGCTTAAGATTGTGGGCTCCAGATACGCAGTATTTT.

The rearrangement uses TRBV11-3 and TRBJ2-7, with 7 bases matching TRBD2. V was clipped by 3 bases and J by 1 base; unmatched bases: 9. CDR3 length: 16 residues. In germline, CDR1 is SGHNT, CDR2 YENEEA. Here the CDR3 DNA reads TGTGCCAGCAGCTTCGGTGGCGCTAGCGGTTCCTACGAGCAGTACTTC. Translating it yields CASSFGGASGSYEQYF.

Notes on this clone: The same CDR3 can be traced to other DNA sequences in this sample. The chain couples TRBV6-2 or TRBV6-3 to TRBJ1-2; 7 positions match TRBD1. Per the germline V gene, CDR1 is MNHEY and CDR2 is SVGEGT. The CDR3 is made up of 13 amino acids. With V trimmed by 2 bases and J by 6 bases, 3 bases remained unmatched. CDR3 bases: TGTGCCAGCAGTTACAAGGGGGCAAATGGCTACACCTTC. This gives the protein CASSYKGANGYTF.

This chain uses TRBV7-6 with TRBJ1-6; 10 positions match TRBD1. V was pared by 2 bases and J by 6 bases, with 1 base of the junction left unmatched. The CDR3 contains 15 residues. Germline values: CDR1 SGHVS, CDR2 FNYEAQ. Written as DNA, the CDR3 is TGTGCCAGCAGCTTAAGGACAGGGGGTAATTCACCCCTCCACTTT. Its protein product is CASSLRTGGNSPLHF.

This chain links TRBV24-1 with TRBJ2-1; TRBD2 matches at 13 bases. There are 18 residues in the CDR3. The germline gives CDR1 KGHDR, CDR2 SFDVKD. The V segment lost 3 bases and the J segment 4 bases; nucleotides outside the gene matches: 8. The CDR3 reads CATSDPLTSGGPYNEQFF. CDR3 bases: TGTGCCACCAGTGATCCCCTGACTAGCGGGGGGCCTTACAATGAGCAGTTCTTC.